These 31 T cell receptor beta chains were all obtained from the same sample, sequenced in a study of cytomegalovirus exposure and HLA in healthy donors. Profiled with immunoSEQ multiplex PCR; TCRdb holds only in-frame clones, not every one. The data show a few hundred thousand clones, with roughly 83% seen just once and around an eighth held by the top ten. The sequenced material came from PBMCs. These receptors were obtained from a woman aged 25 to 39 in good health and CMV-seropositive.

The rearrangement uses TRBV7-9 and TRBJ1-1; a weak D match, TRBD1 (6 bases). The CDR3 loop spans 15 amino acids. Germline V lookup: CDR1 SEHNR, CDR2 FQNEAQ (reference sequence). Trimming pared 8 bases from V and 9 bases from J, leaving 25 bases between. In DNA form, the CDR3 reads TGTGCCAGCCGCGACATCACAGGGACGGCGGGGAAAGCTTTCTTT. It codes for CASRDITGTAGKAFF.

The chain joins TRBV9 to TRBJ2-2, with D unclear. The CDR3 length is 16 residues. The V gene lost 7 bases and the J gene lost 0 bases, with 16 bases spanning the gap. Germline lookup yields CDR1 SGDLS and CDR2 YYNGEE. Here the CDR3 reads CASAHPRDPNTGELFF. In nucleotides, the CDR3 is TGTGCCAGCGCTCACCCGCGCGACCCGAACACCGGGGAGCTGTTTTTT.

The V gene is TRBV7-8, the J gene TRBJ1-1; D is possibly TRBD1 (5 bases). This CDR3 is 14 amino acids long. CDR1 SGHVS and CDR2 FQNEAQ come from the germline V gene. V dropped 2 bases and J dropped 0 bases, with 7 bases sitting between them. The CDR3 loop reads CASSLRTLNTEAFF. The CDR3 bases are TGTGCCAGCAGCTTAAGGACATTGAACACTGAAGCTTTCTTT.

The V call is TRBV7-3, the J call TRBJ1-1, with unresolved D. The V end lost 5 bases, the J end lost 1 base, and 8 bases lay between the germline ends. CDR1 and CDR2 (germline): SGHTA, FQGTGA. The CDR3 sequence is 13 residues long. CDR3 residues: CASSRTENTEAFF. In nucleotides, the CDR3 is TGTGCCAGCAGCCGTACAGAGAACACTGAAGCTTTCTTT.

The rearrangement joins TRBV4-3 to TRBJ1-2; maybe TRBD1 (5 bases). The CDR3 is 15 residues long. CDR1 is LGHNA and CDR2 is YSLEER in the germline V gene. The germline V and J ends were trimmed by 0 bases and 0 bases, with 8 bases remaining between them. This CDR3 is CASSQDGGANYGYTF. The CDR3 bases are TGCGCCAGCAGCCAAGACGGAGGGGCTAACTATGGCTACACCTTC.

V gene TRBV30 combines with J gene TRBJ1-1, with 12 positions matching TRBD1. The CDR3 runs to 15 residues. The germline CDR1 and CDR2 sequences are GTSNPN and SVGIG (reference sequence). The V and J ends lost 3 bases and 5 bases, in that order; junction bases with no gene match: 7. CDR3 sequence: CAWRDRDRGRTEAFF. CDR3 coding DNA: TGTGCCTGGAGGGACCGGGACAGGGGGCGGACTGAAGCTTTCTTT.

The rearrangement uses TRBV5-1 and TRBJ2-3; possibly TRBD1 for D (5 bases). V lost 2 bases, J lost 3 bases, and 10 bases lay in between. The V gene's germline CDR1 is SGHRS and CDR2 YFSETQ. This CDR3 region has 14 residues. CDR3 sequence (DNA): TGCGCCAGCAGCTTAGACAGACAGACAGATACGCAGTATTTT. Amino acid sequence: CASSLDRQTDTQYF.

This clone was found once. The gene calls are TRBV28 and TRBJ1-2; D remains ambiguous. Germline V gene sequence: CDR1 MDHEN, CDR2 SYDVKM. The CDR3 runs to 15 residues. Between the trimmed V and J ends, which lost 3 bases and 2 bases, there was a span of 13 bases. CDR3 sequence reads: CASSFTETANYGYTF. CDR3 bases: TGTGCCAGCAGTTTCACCGAGACGGCCAACTATGGCTACACCTTC.

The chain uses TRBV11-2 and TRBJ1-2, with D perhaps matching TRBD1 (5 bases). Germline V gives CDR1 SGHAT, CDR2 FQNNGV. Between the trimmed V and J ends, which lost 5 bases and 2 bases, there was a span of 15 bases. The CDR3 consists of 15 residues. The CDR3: CASSLSLGVNYGYTF. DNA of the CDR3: TGTGCCAGCAGCCTTTCCTTGGGGGTCAACTATGGCTACACCTTC.

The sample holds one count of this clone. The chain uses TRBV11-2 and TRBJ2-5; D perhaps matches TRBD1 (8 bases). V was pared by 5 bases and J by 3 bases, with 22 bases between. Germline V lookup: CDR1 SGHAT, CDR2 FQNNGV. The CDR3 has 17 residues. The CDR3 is CASSHLLDRGGEETQYF. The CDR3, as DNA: TGTGCCAGCAGCCACCTGCTAGACAGGGGAGGGGAAGAGACCCAGTACTTC.

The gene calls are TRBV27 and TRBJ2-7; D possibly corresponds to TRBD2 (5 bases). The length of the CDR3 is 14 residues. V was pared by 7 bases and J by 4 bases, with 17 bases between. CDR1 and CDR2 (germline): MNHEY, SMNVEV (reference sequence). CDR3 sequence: CASKPEEARYEQYF. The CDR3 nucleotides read TGTGCCAGCAAACCGGAGGAAGCAAGGTACGAGCAGTACTTC.

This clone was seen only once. The CDR3 sequence is CASSRAGSDYGYTF. The CDR3 DNA sequence: TGTGCCAGCTCACGGGCGGGGTCGGACTATGGCTACACCTTC. The chain joins TRBV18 to TRBJ1-2; D unclear. The CDR3 length is 14 residues. The V and J ends lost 4 bases and 3 bases respectively, with 12 bases between them. Germline CDR1 is KGHSH and CDR2 is LQKENI.

CDR3 region: CASSPRSLGTGDEKLFF. The CDR3 coding sequence is TGTGCCAGCTCACCACGGAGTCTAGGGACAGGGGATGAAAAACTGTTTTTT. J is TRBJ1-4 and V is TRBV18, with 10 bases identical to TRBD1. V was pared by 1 base and J by 6 bases, with 8 bases of the junction left unmatched. The CDR3 length is 17 residues. The germline V gene has CDR1 KGHSH and CDR2 LQKENI. The complete variable domain, with remaining parts taken from reference TRBV18 and TRBJ1-4, reads NAGVMQNPRHLVRRRGQEARLRCSPMKGHSHVYWYRQLPEEGLKFMVYLQKENIIDESGMPKERFSAEFPKEGPSILRIQQVVRGDSAAYFCASSPRSLGTGDEKLFFGSGTQLSVL.

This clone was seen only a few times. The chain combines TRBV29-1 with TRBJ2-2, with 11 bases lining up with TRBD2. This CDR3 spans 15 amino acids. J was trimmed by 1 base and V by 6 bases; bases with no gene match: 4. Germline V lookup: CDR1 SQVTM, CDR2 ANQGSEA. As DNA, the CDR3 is TGCAGCGTGGGGACTAGCGGAGGGAACACCGGGGAGCTGTTTTTT. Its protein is CSVGTSGGNTGELFF.

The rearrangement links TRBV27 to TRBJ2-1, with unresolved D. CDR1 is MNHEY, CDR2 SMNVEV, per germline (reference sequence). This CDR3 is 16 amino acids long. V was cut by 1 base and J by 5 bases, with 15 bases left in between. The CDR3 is CASSLLLRPRHNEQFF. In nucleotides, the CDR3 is TGTGCCAGCAGTTTATTGCTGAGGCCCCGACACAATGAGCAGTTCTTC.

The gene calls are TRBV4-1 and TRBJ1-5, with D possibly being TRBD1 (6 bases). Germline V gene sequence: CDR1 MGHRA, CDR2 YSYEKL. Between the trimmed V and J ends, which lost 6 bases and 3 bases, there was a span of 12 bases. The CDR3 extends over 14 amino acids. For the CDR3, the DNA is TGCGCCAGCAGTGCTAGACAGGTCAATCAGCCCCAGCATTTT. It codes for CASSARQVNQPQHF.

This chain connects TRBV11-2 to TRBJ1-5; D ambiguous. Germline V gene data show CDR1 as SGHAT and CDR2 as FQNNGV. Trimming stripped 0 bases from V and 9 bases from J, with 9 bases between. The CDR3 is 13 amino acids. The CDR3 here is CASSLDLTLPQHF. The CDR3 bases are TGTGCCAGCAGCTTAGATCTGACATTGCCCCAGCATTTT.

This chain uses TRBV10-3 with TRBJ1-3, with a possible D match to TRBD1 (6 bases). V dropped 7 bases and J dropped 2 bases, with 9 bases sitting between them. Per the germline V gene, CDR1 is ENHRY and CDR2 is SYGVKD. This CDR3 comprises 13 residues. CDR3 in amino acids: CAITKGAGNTIYF. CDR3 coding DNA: TGTGCCATCACGAAGGGGGCTGGAAACACCATATATTTT.

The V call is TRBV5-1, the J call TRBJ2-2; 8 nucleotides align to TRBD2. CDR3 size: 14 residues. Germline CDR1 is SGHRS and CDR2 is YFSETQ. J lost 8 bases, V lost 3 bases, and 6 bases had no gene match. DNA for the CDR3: TGCGCCAGCAGCTCGACTAGCGCCAGGGGGGAGCTGTTTTTT. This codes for CASSSTSARGELFF.

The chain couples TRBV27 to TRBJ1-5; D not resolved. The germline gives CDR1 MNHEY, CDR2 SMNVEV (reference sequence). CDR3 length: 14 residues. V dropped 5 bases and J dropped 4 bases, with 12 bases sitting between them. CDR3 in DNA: TGTGCCAGCAGTAACAGTGTGCGAAATCAGCCCCAGCATTTT. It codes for CASSNSVRNQPQHF.

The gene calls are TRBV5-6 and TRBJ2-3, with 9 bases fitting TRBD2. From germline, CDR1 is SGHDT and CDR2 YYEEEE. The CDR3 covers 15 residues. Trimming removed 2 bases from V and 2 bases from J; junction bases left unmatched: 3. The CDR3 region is CASSLGLAYTDTQYF. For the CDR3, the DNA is TGTGCCAGCAGCTTAGGACTAGCGTACACAGATACGCAGTATTTT.

The CDR3 DNA sequence: TGTGCCAGCAGCGTATTAAACTCTGGGGCCAACGTCCTGACTTTC. Its protein is CASSVLNSGANVLTF. The chain employs TRBV9 and TRBJ2-6; D unresolved. V was cut by 1 base and J by 0 bases, with 5 bases left in between. The germline V gene has CDR1 SGDLS and CDR2 YYNGEE. The CDR3 runs 15 residues. Drawing the rest from reference TRBV9 and TRBJ2-6, the complete variable domain is DSGVTQTPKHLITATGQRVTLRCSPRSGDLSVYWYQQSLDQGLQFLIQYYNGEERAKGNILERFSAQQFPDLHSELNLSSLELGDSALYFCASSVLNSGANVLTFGAGSRLTVL.

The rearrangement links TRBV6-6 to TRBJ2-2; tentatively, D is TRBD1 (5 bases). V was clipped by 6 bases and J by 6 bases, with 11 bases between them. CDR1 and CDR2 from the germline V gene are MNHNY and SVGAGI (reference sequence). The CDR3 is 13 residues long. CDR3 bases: TGTGCCAGCAGGTCCGACAGAGCCGGGGAGCTGTTTTTT. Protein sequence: CASRSDRAGELFF.

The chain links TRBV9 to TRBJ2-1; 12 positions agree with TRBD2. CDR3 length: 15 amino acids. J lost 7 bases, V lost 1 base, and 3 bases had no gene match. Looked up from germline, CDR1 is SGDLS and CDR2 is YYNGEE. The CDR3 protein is CASSVRGTSGNEQFF. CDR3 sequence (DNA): TGTGCCAGCAGCGTAAGGGGGACTAGCGGGAATGAGCAGTTCTTC.

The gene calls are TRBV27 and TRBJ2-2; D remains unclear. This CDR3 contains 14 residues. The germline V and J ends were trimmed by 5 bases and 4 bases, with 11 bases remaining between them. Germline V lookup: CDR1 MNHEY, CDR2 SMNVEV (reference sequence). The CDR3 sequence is CASSGLVGTGELFF. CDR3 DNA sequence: TGTGCCAGCAGTGGTCTGGTCGGCACCGGGGAGCTGTTTTTT.

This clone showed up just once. The CDR3 spells CASSPGTHNEQFF. CDR3 sequence (DNA): TGTGCCAGCAGCCCCGGGACCCACAATGAGCAGTTCTTC. The V call is TRBV7-3, the J call TRBJ2-1; tentatively, D is TRBD1 or TRBD2 (5 bases each). The length of the CDR3 is 13 residues. Trimming removed 5 bases at V and 5 bases at J, with 10 bases between. Germline V gene lookup returns CDR1 SGHTA and CDR2 FQGTGA.

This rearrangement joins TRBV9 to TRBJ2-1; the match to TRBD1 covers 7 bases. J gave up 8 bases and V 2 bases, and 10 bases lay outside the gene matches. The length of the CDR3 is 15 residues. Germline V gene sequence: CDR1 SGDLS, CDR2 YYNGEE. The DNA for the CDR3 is TGTGCCAGCAGCGTTAAGTTGACAGGGCGCGATGAGCAGTTCTTC. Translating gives CASSVKLTGRDEQFF.

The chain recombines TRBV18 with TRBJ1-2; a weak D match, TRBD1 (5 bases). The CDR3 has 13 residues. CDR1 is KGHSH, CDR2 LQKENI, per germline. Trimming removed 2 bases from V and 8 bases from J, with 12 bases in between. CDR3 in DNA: TGTGCCAGCTCACCAGAGACAGTAGCCGGCTACACCTTC. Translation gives CASSPETVAGYTF.

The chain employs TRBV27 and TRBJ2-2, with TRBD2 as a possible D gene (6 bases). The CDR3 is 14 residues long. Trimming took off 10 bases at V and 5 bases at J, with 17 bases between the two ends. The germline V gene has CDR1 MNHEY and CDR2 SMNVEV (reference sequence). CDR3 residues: CATRGHISTGELFF. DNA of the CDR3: TGTGCCACGCGGGGCCATATTAGTACCGGGGAGCTGTTTTTT.

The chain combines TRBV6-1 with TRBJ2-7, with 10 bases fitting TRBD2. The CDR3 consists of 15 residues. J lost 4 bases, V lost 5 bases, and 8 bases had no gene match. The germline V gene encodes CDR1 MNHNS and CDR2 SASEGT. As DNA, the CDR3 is TGTGCCAGCAGTCCGTGGACTAGCGGATCTTACGAGCAGTACTTC. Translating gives CASSPWTSGSYEQYF.

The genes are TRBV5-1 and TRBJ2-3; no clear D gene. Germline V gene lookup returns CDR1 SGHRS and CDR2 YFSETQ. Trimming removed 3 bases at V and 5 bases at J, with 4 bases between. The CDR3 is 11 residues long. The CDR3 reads CASSSEDTQYF. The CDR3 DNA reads TGCGCCAGCAGCTCCGAAGATACGCAGTATTTT.